In its sample, the clone carrying this TCR beta chain was seen a few times. Its antigen remains unidentified. These data originate in a study of beta chain features in type 1 diabetes. Study observations and caveats: Compared with healthy donors, patients appeared to share more similar naive, central memory and regulatory TCRB repertoires. Equally in patients and controls, shorter templates might have been favored by PCR.

Sequencing targeted expressed TCRB transcripts, as all isolated RNA had been reverse transcribed. Using immunoSEQ multiplex PCR, the repertoire was profiled, and TCRdb retains in-frame clones only, with some absent. The top ten clones hold under 0.5% of a sample with around 340,000 clones, 8% of them seen once. The length of the CDR3 is 11 residues. The V and J ends lost 7 bases and 3 bases respectively, with 7 bases between them. In germline, CDR1 is SNHLY, CDR2 FYNNEI. Naive, central memory, regulatory and stem cell-like memory cells within the CD4+ compartment were sorted using CD45RO/CCR7/CD25/CD127/CD95/CD27.

The chain is built from TRBV2 and TRBJ2-7; D is possibly TRBD2 (5 bases). The sequence derives from a woman younger than 35 in good health. The source material was central memory CD4+ T cells from blood. The CDR3 DNA is TGTGCCAGCAAAACTAGCTACGAGCAGTACTTC. Its protein product is CASKTSYEQYF.